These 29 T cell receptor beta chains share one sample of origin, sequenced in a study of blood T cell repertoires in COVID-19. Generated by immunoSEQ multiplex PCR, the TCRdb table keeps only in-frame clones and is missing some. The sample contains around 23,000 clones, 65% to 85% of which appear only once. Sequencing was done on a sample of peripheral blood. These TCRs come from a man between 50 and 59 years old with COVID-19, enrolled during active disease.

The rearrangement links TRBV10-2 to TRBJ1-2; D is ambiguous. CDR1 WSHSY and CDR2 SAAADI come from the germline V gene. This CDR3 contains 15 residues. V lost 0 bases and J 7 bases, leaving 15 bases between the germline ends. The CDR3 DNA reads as TGCGCCAGCAGTGAGTCGAAGGGCGGGTTGTCTGGCTACACCTTC. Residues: CASSESKGGLSGYTF.

The DNA for the CDR3 is TGTGCCAGCAGCCAGCTCGACAGGGGGCAGGGTGAAGCTTTCTTT. It yields the protein CASSQLDRGQGEAFF. V is TRBV3-1 (or the pseudogene TRBV3-2) and J is TRBJ1-1; 10 bases match TRBD1. This CDR3 has 15 residues. Germline lookup yields CDR1 LGHDT and CDR2 YNNKEL (reference sequence). Trimming cost V 3 bases and J 7 bases; bases outside gene matches: 8.

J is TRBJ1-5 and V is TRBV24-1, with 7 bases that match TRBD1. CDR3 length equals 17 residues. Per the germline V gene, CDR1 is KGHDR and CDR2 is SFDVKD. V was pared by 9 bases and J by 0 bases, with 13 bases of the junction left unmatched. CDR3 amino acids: CATAETGKGYSNQPQHF. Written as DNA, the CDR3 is TGTGCCACCGCAGAGACAGGGAAGGGGTATAGCAATCAGCCCCAGCATTTT.

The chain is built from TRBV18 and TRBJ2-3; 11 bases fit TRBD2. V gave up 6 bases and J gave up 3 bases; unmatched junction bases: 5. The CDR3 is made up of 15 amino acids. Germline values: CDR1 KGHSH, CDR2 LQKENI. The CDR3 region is CASSPTSGATDTQYF. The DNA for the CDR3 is TGTGCCAGCTCCCCGACTAGCGGGGCTACAGATACGCAGTATTTT.

CDR3 sequence: CASSRGLAADTQYF. CDR3 sequence (DNA): TGTGCCAGCAGCCGAGGACTAGCGGCAGATACGCAGTATTTT. V is TRBV14 and J is TRBJ2-3, with 10 bases that match TRBD2. J was trimmed by 4 bases and V by 4 bases; bases with no gene match: 2. Germline V gives CDR1 SGHDN, CDR2 FVKESK. This CDR3 is 14 amino acids long.

In DNA form, the CDR3 reads TGTGCCTGGAGTTACCCGGATGCTCGGGGCACTGAAGCTTTCTTT. It is translated as CAWSYPDARGTEAFF. The chain carries TRBV30 and TRBJ1-1; D not certain. Germline assignment: CDR1 GTSNPN and CDR2 SVGIG (reference sequence). V gave up 2 bases and J gave up 4 bases, with 17 bases separating them. The CDR3 extends over 15 amino acids.

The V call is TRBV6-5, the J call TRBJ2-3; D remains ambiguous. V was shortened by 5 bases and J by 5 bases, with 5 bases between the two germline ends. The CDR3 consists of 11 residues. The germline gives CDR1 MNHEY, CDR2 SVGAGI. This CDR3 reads CASSHRDTQYF. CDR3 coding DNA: TGTGCCAGCAGTCACAGAGATACGCAGTATTTT.

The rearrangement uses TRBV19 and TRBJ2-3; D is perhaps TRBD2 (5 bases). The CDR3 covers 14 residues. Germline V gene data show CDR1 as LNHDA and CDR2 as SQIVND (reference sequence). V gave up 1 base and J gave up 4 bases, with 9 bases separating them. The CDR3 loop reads CASSIVSEADTQYF. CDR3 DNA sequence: TGTGCCAGTAGTATAGTGTCGGAGGCAGATACGCAGTATTTT.

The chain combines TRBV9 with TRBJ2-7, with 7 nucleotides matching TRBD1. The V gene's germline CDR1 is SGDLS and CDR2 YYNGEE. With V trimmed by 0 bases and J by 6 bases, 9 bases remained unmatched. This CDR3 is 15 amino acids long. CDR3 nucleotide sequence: TGTGCCAGCAGCGTAGCGACAGGGCTAATGGGCGAGCAGTACTTC. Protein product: CASSVATGLMGEQYF.

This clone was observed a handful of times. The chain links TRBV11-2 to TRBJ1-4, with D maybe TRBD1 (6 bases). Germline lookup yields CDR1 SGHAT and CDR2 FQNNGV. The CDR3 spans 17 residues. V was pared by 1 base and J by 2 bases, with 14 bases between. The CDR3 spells CASSLGWRGPTNEKLFF. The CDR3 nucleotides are TGTGCCAGCAGCTTAGGTTGGCGGGGGCCCACTAATGAAAAACTGTTTTTT.

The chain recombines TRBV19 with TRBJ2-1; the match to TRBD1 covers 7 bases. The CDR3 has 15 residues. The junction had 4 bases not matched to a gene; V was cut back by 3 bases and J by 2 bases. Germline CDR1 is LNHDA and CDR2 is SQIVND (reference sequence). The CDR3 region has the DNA TGTGCCAGTAGTATCCAGGGGGTAACCTACAATGAGCAGTTCTTC. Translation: CASSIQGVTYNEQFF.

CDR3 nucleotide sequence: TGTGCCAGCAGTTTATCTGGGACAGCTAGCAATCAGCCCCAGCATTTT. Amino acids: CASSLSGTASNQPQHF. J is TRBJ1-5 and V is TRBV27, with 7 bases fitting TRBD1. Germline values: CDR1 MNHEY, CDR2 SMNVEV (reference sequence). Losses at the gene ends were 0 bases for V and 0 bases for J; bases not matched to a gene: 2. This CDR3 has 16 residues.

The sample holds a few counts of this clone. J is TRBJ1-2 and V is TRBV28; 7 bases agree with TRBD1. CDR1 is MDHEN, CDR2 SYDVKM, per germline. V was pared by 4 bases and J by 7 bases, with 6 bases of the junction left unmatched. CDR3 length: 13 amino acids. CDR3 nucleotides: TGTGCCAGCAGTTCCTACAGGGGAGGTGGCTACACCTTC. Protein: CASSSYRGGGYTF.

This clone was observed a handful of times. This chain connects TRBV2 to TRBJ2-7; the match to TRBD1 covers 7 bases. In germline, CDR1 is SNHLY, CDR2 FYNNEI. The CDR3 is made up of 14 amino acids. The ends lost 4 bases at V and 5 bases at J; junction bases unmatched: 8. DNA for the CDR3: TGTGCCAGCAGTGGGGGACAGTCTCCCCACGAGCAGTACTTC. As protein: CASSGGQSPHEQYF.

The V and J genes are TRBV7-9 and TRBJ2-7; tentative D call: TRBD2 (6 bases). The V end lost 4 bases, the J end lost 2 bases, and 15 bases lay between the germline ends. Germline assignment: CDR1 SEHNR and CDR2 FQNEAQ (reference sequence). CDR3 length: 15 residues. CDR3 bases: TGTGCCAGCAGCTACGGAGGGAGTTGGGCCTACGAGCAGTACTTC. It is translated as CASSYGGSWAYEQYF.

CDR3 loop: CASSPDRGNEKLFF. In DNA, the CDR3 is TGTGCCAGCAGCCCCGACAGGGGCAATGAAAAACTGTTTTTT. This chain connects TRBV16 to TRBJ1-4, with 8 bases fitting TRBD1. The V gene end was trimmed by 4 bases and the J gene end by 5 bases; junction bases not matched to a gene: 3. Germline values: CDR1 KGHSY, CDR2 FQNENV. CDR3 length: 14 residues. The full variable domain, in which reference TRBV16 and TRBJ1-4 provide the parts outside the CDR3, is GEEVAQTPKHLVRGEGQKAKLYCAPIKGHSYVFWYQQVLKNEFKFLISFQNENVFDETGMPKERFSAKCLPNSPCSLEIQATKLEDSAVYFCASSPDRGNEKLFFGSGTQLSVL.

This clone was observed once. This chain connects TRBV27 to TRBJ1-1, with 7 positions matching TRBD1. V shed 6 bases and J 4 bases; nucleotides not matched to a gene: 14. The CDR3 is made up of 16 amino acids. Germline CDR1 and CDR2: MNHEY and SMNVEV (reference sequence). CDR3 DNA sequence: TGTGCCAGCAGACCGCCCGGGCTCCCAGGGGGCACTGAAGCTTTCTTT. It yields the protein CASRPPGLPGGTEAFF.

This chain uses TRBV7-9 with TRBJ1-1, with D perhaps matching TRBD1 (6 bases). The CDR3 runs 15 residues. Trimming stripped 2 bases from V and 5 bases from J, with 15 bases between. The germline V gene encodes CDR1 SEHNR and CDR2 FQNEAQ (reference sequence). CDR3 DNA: TGTGCCAGCAGCTTAATAAGGGGGTTGAGGACTGAAGCTTTCTTT. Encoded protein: CASSLIRGLRTEAFF.

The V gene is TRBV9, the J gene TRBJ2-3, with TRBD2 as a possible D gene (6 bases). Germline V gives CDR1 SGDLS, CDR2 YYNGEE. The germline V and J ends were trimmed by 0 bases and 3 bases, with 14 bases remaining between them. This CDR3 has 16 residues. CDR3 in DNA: TGTGCCAGCAGCGTAGGTTCGGGAGCCAGAACAGATACGCAGTATTTT. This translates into CASSVGSGARTDTQYF.

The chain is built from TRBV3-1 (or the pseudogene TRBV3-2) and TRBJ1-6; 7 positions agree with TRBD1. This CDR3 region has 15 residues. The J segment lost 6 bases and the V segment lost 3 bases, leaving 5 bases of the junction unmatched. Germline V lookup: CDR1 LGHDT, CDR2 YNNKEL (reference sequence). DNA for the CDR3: TGTGCCAGCAGCCAGGGGACAGCGAGTAATTCACCCCTCCACTTT. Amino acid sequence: CASSQGTASNSPLHF.

In nucleotides, the CDR3 is TGTGCCAGCAGTGAATATATACCAGGTCCCCGTGGCTACACCTTC. The encoded protein is CASSEYIPGPRGYTF. The chain joins TRBV25-1 to TRBJ1-2; D gene ambiguous. The CDR3 totals 15 residues. Germline V CDR1 and CDR2: MGHDK, SYGVNS. V lost 0 bases and J lost 7, with 15 bases in between.

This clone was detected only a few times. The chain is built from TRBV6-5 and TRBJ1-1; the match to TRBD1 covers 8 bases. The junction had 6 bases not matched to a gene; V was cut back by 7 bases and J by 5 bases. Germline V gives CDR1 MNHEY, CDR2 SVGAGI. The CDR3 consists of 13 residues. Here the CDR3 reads CASTKGDRTEAFF. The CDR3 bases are TGTGCCAGCACCAAAGGGGACAGGACTGAAGCTTTCTTT.

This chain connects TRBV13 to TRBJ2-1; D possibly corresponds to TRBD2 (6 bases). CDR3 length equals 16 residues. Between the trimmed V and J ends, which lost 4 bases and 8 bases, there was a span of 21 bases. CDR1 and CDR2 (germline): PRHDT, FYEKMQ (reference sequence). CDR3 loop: CASSYRLDPNRDEQFF. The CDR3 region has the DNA TGTGCCAGCAGCTACAGACTAGACCCCAATCGGGATGAGCAGTTCTTC.

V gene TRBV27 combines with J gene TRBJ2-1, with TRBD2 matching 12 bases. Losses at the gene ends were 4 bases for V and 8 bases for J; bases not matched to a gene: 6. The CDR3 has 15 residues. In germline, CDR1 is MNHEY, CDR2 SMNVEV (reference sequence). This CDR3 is CASSSSGRAGDEQFF. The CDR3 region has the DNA TGTGCCAGCAGTTCTAGCGGGAGGGCCGGCGATGAGCAGTTCTTC.

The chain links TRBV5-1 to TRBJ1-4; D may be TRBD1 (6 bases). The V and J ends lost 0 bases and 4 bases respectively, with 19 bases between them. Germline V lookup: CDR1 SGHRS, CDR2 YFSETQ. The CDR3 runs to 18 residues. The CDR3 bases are TGCGCCAGCAGCTTGGACCATGGGCCAGGGGAAATTAATGAAAAACTGTTTTTT. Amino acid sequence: CASSLDHGPGEINEKLFF. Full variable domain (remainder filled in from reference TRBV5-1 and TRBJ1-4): KAGVTQTPRYLIKTRGQQVTLSCSPISGHRSVSWYQQTPGQGLQFLFEYFSETQRNKGNFPGRFSGRQFSNSRSEMNVSTLELGDSALYLCASSLDHGPGEINEKLFFGSGTQLSVL.

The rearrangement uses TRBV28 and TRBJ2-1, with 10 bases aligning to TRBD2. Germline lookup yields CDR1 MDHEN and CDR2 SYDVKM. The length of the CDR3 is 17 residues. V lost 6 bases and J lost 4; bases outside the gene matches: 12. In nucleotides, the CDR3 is TGTGCCAGCAGCCTGACTCCTAGCGGGGGCCTGTACAATGAGCAGTTCTTC. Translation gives CASSLTPSGGLYNEQFF.

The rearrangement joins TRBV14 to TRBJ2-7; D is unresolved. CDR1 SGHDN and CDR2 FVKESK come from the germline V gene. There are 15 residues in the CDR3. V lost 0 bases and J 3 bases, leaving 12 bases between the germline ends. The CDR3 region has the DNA TGTGCCAGCAGCCAAGATAATAGCCCCTTCTACGAGCAGTACTTC. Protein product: CASSQDNSPFYEQYF.

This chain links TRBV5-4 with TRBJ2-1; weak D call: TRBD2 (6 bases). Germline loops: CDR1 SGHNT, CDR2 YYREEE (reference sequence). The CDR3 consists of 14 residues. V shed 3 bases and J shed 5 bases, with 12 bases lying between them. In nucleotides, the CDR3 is TGTGCCAGCAGCTGGGACTGGGGGGACAATGAGCAGTTCTTC. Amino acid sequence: CASSWDWGDNEQFF. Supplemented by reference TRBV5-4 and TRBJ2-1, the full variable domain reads ETGVTQSPTHLIKTRGQQVTLRCSSQSGHNTVSWYQQALGQGPQFIFQYYREEENGRGNFPPRFSGLQFPNYSSELNVNALELDDSALYLCASSWDWGDNEQFFGPGTRLTVL.

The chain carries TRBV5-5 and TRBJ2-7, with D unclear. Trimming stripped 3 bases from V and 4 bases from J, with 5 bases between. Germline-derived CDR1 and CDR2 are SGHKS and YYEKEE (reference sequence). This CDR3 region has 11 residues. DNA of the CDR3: TGTGCCAGCAGCTACGGGTACGAGCAGTACTTC. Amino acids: CASSYGYEQYF.